These 15 T cell receptor beta chains originate from one sample sequenced in a study of control samples from healthy donors and cancer patients. The repertoire was sequenced with immunoSEQ multiplex PCR; TCRdb's copy has only in-frame clones and lacks some. This sample carries some 160,000 clones, about 94% of them seen once, and the ten largest clones take 0.68%. Material for sequencing was blood. The receptors come from a woman aged 25 to 39 in good health.

The chain carries TRBV7-9 and TRBJ2-1, with D tentatively TRBD1 (5 bases). The CDR3 contains 15 residues. V lost 0 bases and J lost 0, with 6 bases in between. Germline CDR1 SEHNR, CDR2 FQNEAQ (reference sequence). The CDR3 DNA follows: TGTGCCAGCAGCTTAGCAGGGGCCTCCTACAATGAGCAGTTCTTC. Translated, it gives CASSLAGASYNEQFF.

The genes are TRBV4-1 and TRBJ2-7; TRBD2 aligns across 14 bases. V dropped 1 base and J dropped 4; count of bases not matched to a gene: 6. The CDR3 covers 17 residues. Germline V lookup: CDR1 MGHRA, CDR2 YSYEKL. DNA of the CDR3: TGCGCCAGCAGCCAAGTATCGGGACTAGCGGGAGATTACGAGCAGTACTTC. Amino acid sequence: CASSQVSGLAGDYEQYF.

The chain uses TRBV7-9 and TRBJ2-2; TRBD2 might be the D (6 bases). Germline CDR1 SEHNR, CDR2 FQNEAQ (reference sequence). This CDR3 has 15 amino acids. Trimming removed 4 bases at V and 3 bases at J, with 12 bases between. The CDR3 nucleotides read TGTGCCAGCAGCTCAGACATAGCGGACACCGGGGAGCTGTTTTTT. Protein sequence: CASSSDIADTGELFF. The complete variable domain, with remaining parts taken from reference TRBV7-9 and TRBJ2-2, reads DTGVSQNPRHKITKRGQNVTFRCDPISEHNRLYWYRQTLGQGPEFLTYFQNEAQLEKSRLLSDRFSAERPKGSFSTLEIQRTEQGDSAMYLCASSSDIADTGELFFGEGSRLTVL.

This chain connects TRBV7-2 to TRBJ1-1; tentatively, D is TRBD1 (6 bases). Germline CDR1 is SGHTA and CDR2 is FQGNSA. There are 16 residues in the CDR3. V lost 6 bases, J lost 6 bases, and 23 bases lay in between. CDR3 DNA: TGTGCCAGCAGACGAACCTTGACAGGCCCGGGCCCTGAAGCTTTCTTT. Translating gives CASRRTLTGPGPEAFF.

The gene calls are TRBV6-5 and TRBJ2-7; 7 bases fit TRBD1. The germline V gene encodes CDR1 MNHEY and CDR2 SVGAGI. V was clipped by 5 bases and J by 1 base; unmatched bases: 5. The CDR3 is made up of 14 amino acids. CDR3 coding DNA: TGTGCCAGCAGTCACAGGGGAAGTTCCTACGAGCAGTACTTC. Residues: CASSHRGSSYEQYF.

The rearrangement uses TRBV5-4 and TRBJ2-1, with 9 bases aligning to TRBD2. CDR1 and CDR2 (germline): SGHNT, YYREEE (reference sequence). The CDR3 loop spans 16 amino acids. The ends lost 4 bases at V and 4 bases at J; junction bases unmatched: 9. The CDR3 region has the DNA TGTGCCAGCAGCCAACGTAGCGGGAGTGGATACAATGAGCAGTTCTTC. It yields the protein CASSQRSGSGYNEQFF.

This clone has only a few counts. Here the CDR3 reads CASSLEGGGPYEQYF. The CDR3 bases are TGTGCCAGCAGCTTAGAGGGGGGAGGGCCCTACGAGCAGTACTTC. The chain is built from TRBV7-2 and TRBJ2-7, with D possibly TRBD2 on 7 matching bases. The germline gives CDR1 SGHTA, CDR2 FQGNSA. CDR3 length: 15 residues. The V and J ends lost 1 base and 2 bases respectively, with 12 bases between them.

This clone was counted ten times or more. The chain couples TRBV27 to TRBJ2-7; 11 positions agree with TRBD1. The CDR3 extends over 17 amino acids. The J segment lost 6 bases and the V segment lost 1 base, leaving 11 bases of the junction unmatched. Germline V gives CDR1 MNHEY, CDR2 SMNVEV (reference sequence). The CDR3 spells CASSLFPSDRGPGEQYF. CDR3 DNA: TGTGCCAGCAGTTTATTCCCCTCGGACAGGGGGCCGGGCGAGCAGTACTTC.

This rearrangement joins TRBV27 to TRBJ1-1; D call uncertain. CDR3 length equals 13 residues. V lost 0 bases to trimming and J lost 3 bases, with 5 bases between them. Germline lookup yields CDR1 MNHEY and CDR2 SMNVEV (reference sequence). The CDR3 DNA reads TGTGCCAGCAGTTTATCCATCTACACTGAAGCTTTCTTT. Translation gives CASSLSIYTEAFF.

The chain carries TRBV7-3 and TRBJ2-3; either TRBD1 or TRBD2 may supply D (5 bases each). The V gene's germline CDR1 is SGHTA and CDR2 FQGTGA. CDR3 length: 14 amino acids. Trimming took off 5 bases at V and 0 bases at J, with 9 bases between the two ends. CDR3 sequence reads: CASSPGRSTDTQYF. The CDR3 bases are TGTGCCAGCAGCCCGGGACGCAGCACAGATACGCAGTATTTT. The whole variable domain, filled in from reference TRBV7-3 and TRBJ2-3, reads GAGVSQTPSNKVTEKGKYVELRCDPISGHTALYWYRQSLGQGPEFLIYFQGTGAADDSGLPNDRFFAVRPEGSVSTLKIQRTERGDSAVYLCASSPGRSTDTQYFGPGTRLTVL.

The chain carries TRBV20-1 and TRBJ2-7; D is undetermined. Germline CDR1 DFQATT, CDR2 SNEGSKA (reference sequence). The germline V and J ends were trimmed by 2 bases and 4 bases, with 6 bases remaining between them. The CDR3 runs to 11 residues. The chain's CDR3 is CSARTEYEQYF. CDR3 DNA: TGCAGTGCTAGAACTGAGTACGAGCAGTACTTC.

V usage is TRBV2 and J usage is TRBJ2-1, with D unresolved. The CDR3 spans 13 residues. V lost 0 bases and J 4 bases, leaving 4 bases between the germline ends. Looked up from germline, CDR1 is SNHLY and CDR2 is FYNNEI. The CDR3, as DNA: TGTGCCAGCAGTGAAGCACTTTACAATGAGCAGTTCTTC. It is translated as CASSEALYNEQFF.

J is TRBJ2-5 and V is TRBV7-8; D is possibly TRBD2 (6 bases). The CDR3 runs 15 residues. With 0 bases removed from V and 5 bases from J, the gap between germline ends came to 13 bases. CDR1 is SGHVS, CDR2 FQNEAQ, per germline. CDR3 DNA: TGTGCCAGCAGCTTAGCCCTGACTAGACATGAGACCCAGTACTTC. It codes for CASSLALTRHETQYF.

The J gene is TRBJ1-3, the V gene TRBV4-1; D gene ambiguous. The CDR3 covers 14 residues. Trimming cost V 1 base and J 9 bases, with 13 bases left between them. CDR1 is MGHRA and CDR2 is YSYEKL in the germline V gene. The CDR3 loop is CASSQAQAGGTIYF. The CDR3 DNA reads as TGCGCCAGCAGCCAAGCCCAGGCGGGTGGCACCATATATTTT.

Written as DNA, the CDR3 is TGTGCCAGCTCATGGGGGAGCCTCACCTACGAGCAGTACTTC. Protein sequence: CASSWGSLTYEQYF. The chain combines TRBV9 with TRBJ2-7; D may be TRBD1 or TRBD2 (5 bases each). The CDR3 is 14 amino acids. In germline, CDR1 is SGDLS, CDR2 YYNGEE. V was cut by 7 bases and J by 2 bases, with 16 bases left in between.